This T cell receptor beta chain was sequenced for a study of T cell changes during pregnancy in multiple sclerosis. TCRdb's table, derived via immunoSEQ multiplex PCR, lists solely in-frame clones and lacks some. The table lists about 48,000 clones, approximately 85% of them singletons. The sample in question was CD4+ T cells from peripheral blood mononuclear cells, obtained in the second trimester of pregnancy. This clonotype originated in a female donor with multiple sclerosis, enrolled in a pregnancy study.

CDR3 sequence (DNA): TGTGCCAGTAGTTCCGGGACAGGGGGCAGGGATGAGCAGTTCTTC. Its translation: CASSSGTGGRDEQFF. This chain joins TRBV19 and TRBJ2-1, with 12 bases that match TRBD1. The ends lost 5 bases at V and 8 bases at J; junction bases unmatched: 7. The germline V gene encodes CDR1 LNHDA and CDR2 SQIVND (reference sequence). The CDR3 is 15 amino acids.